Here is one T cell receptor beta chain with its context. Antigen unknown. This sample was taken from a study of type 1 regulatory T cells. Study details: T-allo10 is a Tr1-enriched, alloantigen-specific CD4 T cell product made in vitro.

TCRdb re-analysed the reads in MiXCR, keeping a single row per CDR3 protein. The table lists about 23,000 distinct CDR3 sequences, about 45% of them singletons. Trimming took off 5 bases at V and 1 base at J, with 11 bases between the two ends. The CDR3 loop spans 14 amino acids. Germline loops: CDR1 DFQATT, CDR2 SNEGSKA (reference sequence). The sample taken for sequencing was cultured T cells, either the whole culture or a sorted T cell fraction (not recorded which). The chain employs TRBV20-1 and TRBJ2-2, with D uncertain. The TCR sequence derives from a human donor in good health. For the CDR3, the DNA is TGCAGTGCTTGCCCGCTTGGGAACACCGGGGAGCTGTTTTTT. Amino acid sequence: CSACPLGNTGELFF.